What follows describes a single T cell receptor (beta chain). Its antigen is unidentified. The entry originates in a study of radiotherapy plus CTLA-4 blockade in lung cancer. Across the whole study: More than 15% of patients responded objectively, and about 33% achieved disease control. Whole-study findings and limits: Interferon-beta and early blood T cell clone dynamics reportedly predicted response best. Blood TCR clones of tumor origin expanded after radiotherapy plus ipilimumab.

Germline loops: CDR1 PRHDT, CDR2 FYEKMQ (reference sequence). V trimming: 4 bases; J trimming: 7 bases; junction bases outside the gene matches: 10. The CDR3 spans 15 residues. Some clones are missing from TCRdb's copy, which holds only in-frame ones; the method was immunoSEQ multiplex PCR. The sample yields tens of thousands of clones, approximately 76% seen once. Chemo-refractory metastatic non-small-cell lung cancer patients were treated with focal radiation plus CTLA-4 blockade with ipilimumab. Sequenced here: peripheral blood, sampled from a patient treated with radiotherapy plus ipilimumab. The J gene is TRBJ2-1, the V gene TRBV13, with 7 positions matching TRBD1. The sequence was obtained from a human donor with non-small cell lung cancer who had stable disease on radiotherapy plus ipilimumab. The CDR3 loop reads CASSSGGPTGNEQFF. The CDR3 region has the DNA TGTGCCAGCAGCTCAGGGGGACCGACAGGGAATGAGCAGTTCTTC.